The 28 T cell receptor beta chains below were found in one sample sequenced in a study of neurological immune-mediated disorders. Time point reported: longitudinal time-point 2. One entry per CDR3 protein results from TCRdb running MiXCR on the 5' RACE reads. The sample shows fewer than 60,000 distinct CDR3 sequences, 10% to 15% of them seen only once. The specimen was PBMCs. Source of these receptors: a male donor with HTLV-1-associated myelopathy (HAM/TSP).

Ten or more counts support this clonotype. The chain combines TRBV20-1 with TRBJ2-7; 11 bases are shared with TRBD2. CDR1 and CDR2 (germline): DFQATT, SNEGSKA (reference sequence). The CDR3 is 17 amino acids. V shed 0 bases, J shed 6 bases, and the junction held 13 bases outside the gene matches. This CDR3 reads CSARDLTGLAGRGEQYF. The CDR3 nucleotides are TGCAGTGCTAGAGATCTCACCGGACTAGCGGGTAGGGGCGAGCAGTACTTC.

In this sample, this clonotype turned up many times. J is TRBJ2-3 and V is TRBV20-1; no clear D gene. V lost 6 bases to trimming and J lost 5 bases, with 21 bases between them. CDR1 is DFQATT and CDR2 is SNEGSKA in the germline V gene (reference sequence). This CDR3 has 15 amino acids. The CDR3, as DNA: TGCAGTGCCATCCCTTCCGGGCCGCTGGGAGATACGCAGTATTTT. Protein product: CSAIPSGPLGDTQYF.

In its sample, this clonotype was seen a few times. The chain employs TRBV11-2 and TRBJ1-2, with 11 bases identical to TRBD1. The CDR3 covers 13 residues. CDR1 and CDR2 (germline): SGHAT, FQNNGV. J was trimmed by 8 bases and V by 4 bases; bases with no gene match: 3. CDR3 sequence reads: CASSWGQGGGYTF. The CDR3 bases are TGTGCCAGCAGCTGGGGACAGGGGGGCGGCTACACCTTC.

This chain connects TRBV24-1 to TRBJ1-1; D ambiguous. CDR3 length: 12 residues. V lost 7 bases to trimming and J lost 0 bases, with 5 bases between them. Germline V gene data show CDR1 as KGHDR and CDR2 as SFDVKD. CDR3 amino acids: CATSGVNTEAFF. CDR3 DNA: TGTGCCACCAGCGGGGTGAACACTGAAGCTTTCTTT.

Regarding this clonotype: This clone may be a read error of a much larger clone one base away. This rearrangement joins TRBV2 to TRBJ1-2, with TRBD1 matching over 7 bases. J was trimmed by 1 base and V by 5 bases; bases with no gene match: 7. Germline-derived CDR1 and CDR2 are SNHLY and FYNNEI. The CDR3 has 15 residues. CDR3 sequence (DNA): TGTGCCAGCAGTTTACAGGGGTCGCTTAACTATGGCTACACCTTC. This translates into CASSLQGSLNYGYTF.

This clonotype has a count of ten or more. The rearrangement links TRBV20-1 to TRBJ2-2; 11 nucleotides align to TRBD2. V was pared by 6 bases and J by 1 base, with 7 bases of the junction left unmatched. CDR3 size: 16 residues. Germline V CDR1 and CDR2: DFQATT, SNEGSKA (reference sequence). CDR3 in amino acids: CSAPETSGENTGELFF. The CDR3 DNA is TGCAGTGCCCCCGAGACTAGCGGGGAGAACACCGGGGAGCTGTTTTTT.

In this sample, this clonotype turned up many times. The rearrangement joins TRBV20-1 to TRBJ1-2, with D possibly TRBD1 on 6 matching bases. Germline values: CDR1 DFQATT, CDR2 SNEGSKA (reference sequence). The CDR3 is 13 amino acids. V was pared by 5 bases and J by 4 bases, with 14 bases between. The CDR3 loop reads CSAAVPDSYGYTF. DNA of the CDR3: TGCAGTGCTGCCGTACCGGACAGCTATGGCTACACCTTC.

This clonotype came up many times. The rearrangement joins TRBV25-1 to TRBJ2-1; 11 bases map to TRBD2. Germline loops: CDR1 MGHDK, CDR2 SYGVNS. The CDR3 is 16 residues long. J gave up 5 bases and V 0 bases, and 3 bases lay outside the gene matches. CDR3 amino acids: CASSEYLAGGDNEQFF. In DNA form, the CDR3 reads TGTGCCAGCAGTGAATATTTAGCGGGGGGGGACAATGAGCAGTTCTTC.

This clonotype was seen at least ten times. J is TRBJ2-2 and V is TRBV20-1, with D unresolved. V was clipped by 5 bases and J by 7 bases, with 8 bases between them. The CDR3 consists of 11 residues. Germline assignment: CDR1 DFQATT and CDR2 SNEGSKA (reference sequence). CDR3 residues: CSALTNGELFF. CDR3 coding DNA: TGCAGTGCTTTGACAAACGGGGAGCTGTTTTTT.

V usage is TRBV7-2 and J usage is TRBJ1-6, with D hard to call. The CDR3 has 12 residues. Per the germline V gene, CDR1 is SGHTA and CDR2 is FQGNSA. With 0 bases removed from V and 11 bases from J, the gap between germline ends came to 5 bases. CDR3 sequence reads: CASSLASTPLHF. The CDR3 coding sequence is TGTGCCAGCAGCTTAGCGTCGACACCCCTCCACTTT.

This clonotype was seen ten or more times. A much larger clonotype is one base distant, so this may be a read error. The chain carries TRBV5-6 and TRBJ2-3; D is perhaps TRBD2 (6 bases). This CDR3 spans 13 amino acids. With 7 bases removed from V and 5 bases from J, the gap between germline ends came to 14 bases. Per germline, CDR1 SGHDT and CDR2 YYEEEE. The CDR3 coding sequence is TGTGCCAGCGGAGGGCAGGGCATAGATACGCAGTATTTT. This sequence encodes CASGGQGIDTQYF.

At least ten counts were recorded for this clonotype. This chain links TRBV5-1 with TRBJ2-3; D is possibly TRBD1 or TRBD2 (5 bases each). The CDR3 runs to 14 residues. V was trimmed by 0 bases and J by 4 bases, leaving 9 bases between them. Germline V lookup: CDR1 SGHRS, CDR2 YFSETQ. The CDR3, as DNA: TGCGCCAGCAGCTTGGGGGGGACCCCAGATACGCAGTATTTT. It codes for CASSLGGTPDTQYF.

This clonotype was observed many times. This chain joins TRBV20-1 and TRBJ1-5, with D possibly being TRBD1 (5 bases). Germline V gene data show CDR1 as DFQATT and CDR2 as SNEGSKA (reference sequence). Trimming pared 0 bases from V and 0 bases from J, leaving 15 bases between. The CDR3 sequence is 17 residues long. CDR3 region: CSARDSGTDYSNQPQHF. CDR3 nucleotides: TGCAGTGCTAGAGATTCCGGGACCGATTATAGCAATCAGCCCCAGCATTTT.

This clonotype was detected a few times. The chain recombines TRBV30 with TRBJ1-4, with 8 nucleotides matching TRBD1. From germline, CDR1 is GTSNPN and CDR2 SVGIG (reference sequence). The CDR3 loop spans 16 amino acids. V lost 0 bases, J lost 7 bases, and 10 bases stayed unmatched. CDR3 nucleotide sequence: TGTGCCTGGAGTGTGTTCCTGGACAGGGAAAGTGAAAAACTGTTTTTT. Amino acids: CAWSVFLDRESEKLFF.

This clonotype was observed at least ten times. The chain combines TRBV20-1 with TRBJ2-1, with TRBD2 matching over 10 bases. The ends lost 1 base at V and 8 bases at J; junction bases unmatched: 8. Germline assignment: CDR1 DFQATT and CDR2 SNEGSKA (reference sequence). The CDR3 length is 15 residues. CDR3 coding DNA: TGCAGTGCTAGAGTCCCAGCGGGGGGGCTCTATGAGCAGTTCTTC. Protein product: CSARVPAGGLYEQFF.

This clonotype has at least ten counts. CDR3 DNA sequence: TGCGCCAGCAGCGACAACAGGGAAGGGAACACTGAAGCTTTCTTT. Amino acid sequence: CASSDNREGNTEAFF. The chain uses TRBV5-1 and TRBJ1-1, with a weak D call TRBD1 (6 bases). This CDR3 has 15 amino acids. V lost 4 bases, J lost 1 base, and 14 bases lay in between. Germline CDR1 reads SGHRS; CDR2 reads YFSETQ.

This clonotype was recorded at least ten times. The J gene is TRBJ2-5, the V gene TRBV6-2 or TRBV6-3; TRBD2 matches 14 bases. Germline assignment: CDR1 MNHEY and CDR2 SVGEGT. There are 18 residues in the CDR3. Germline trimming cut 2 bases from V and 5 bases from J; bases unmatched to any gene: 10. The CDR3 DNA reads TGTGCCAGCAGTTACCCCGGTCGACTAGCGGGGGGGCTGGAGACCCAGTACTTC. The encoded protein is CASSYPGRLAGGLETQYF.

This clonotype has ten or more counts. The chain uses TRBV6-5 and TRBJ2-3; a possible D gene is TRBD2 (6 bases). CDR1 is MNHEY, CDR2 SVGAGI, per germline. The CDR3 sequence is 15 residues long. The V and J ends lost 8 bases and 0 bases respectively, with 15 bases between them. DNA of the CDR3: TGTGCCAGCTCCCGGGGGAGTCCTAGCACAGATACGCAGTATTTT. Translated, it gives CASSRGSPSTDTQYF.

This clonotype was detected ten times or more. The CDR3 DNA reads as TGTGCCAGCAGCCGCGAAGGACAGGGCAGCTCCTACGAGCAGTACTTC. It is translated as CASSREGQGSSYEQYF. The rearrangement links TRBV4-2 to TRBJ2-7; TRBD1 matches 8 bases. V shed 4 bases, J shed 0 bases, and the junction held 8 bases outside the gene matches. The CDR3 extends over 16 amino acids. Germline values: CDR1 LGHNA, CDR2 YNFKEQ.

This clonotype was seen repeatedly, ten times or more. The chain is built from TRBV20-1 and TRBJ2-5; D gene uncertain. Trimming stripped 6 bases from V and 5 bases from J, with 10 bases between. This CDR3 is built from 11 residues. Germline CDR1 and CDR2: DFQATT and SNEGSKA (reference sequence). CDR3 sequence: CSAHDRETQYF. The CDR3 DNA reads as TGCAGTGCCCATGATAGGGAGACCCAGTACTTC.

This clonotype was picked up many times. The V gene is TRBV20-1, the J gene TRBJ1-4; D uncertain. Looked up from germline, CDR1 is DFQATT and CDR2 is SNEGSKA (reference sequence). The CDR3 has 14 residues. V was shortened by 6 bases and J by 7 bases, with 18 bases between the two germline ends. The CDR3 nucleotides read TGCAGTGCGCCCCCGGACCCCGCGGGTGAAAAACTGTTTTTT. It translates to CSAPPDPAGEKLFF.

In this sample, this clonotype turned up many times. The chain links TRBV5-5 to TRBJ1-6, with D unresolved. There are 14 residues in the CDR3. Germline loops: CDR1 SGHKS, CDR2 YYEKEE (reference sequence). Trimming shortened V by 0 bases and J by 5 bases, and 6 bases separated the two germline ends. CDR3 sequence (DNA): TGTGCCAGCAGCTTGGGTGGGAATAATTCACCCCTCCACTTT. Protein sequence: CASSLGGNNSPLHF.

The rearrangement links TRBV24-1 to TRBJ2-3; D remains unclear. Germline V gives CDR1 KGHDR, CDR2 SFDVKD. Deletions cut 5 bases from V and 12 bases from J, with 20 bases between. The CDR3 totals 14 residues. DNA for the CDR3: TGTGCCACCAGTGTGGATACTCGATCAGCCCTTCAGTATTTT. As protein: CATSVDTRSALQYF.

This clonotype came up many times. V and J are TRBV20-1 and TRBJ1-1, with 8 bases lining up with TRBD1. Germline loops: CDR1 DFQATT, CDR2 SNEGSKA (reference sequence). This CDR3 has 15 amino acids. Germline trimming cut 1 base from V and 2 bases from J; bases unmatched to any gene: 6. This CDR3 reads CSARVPTGANTEAFF. In nucleotides, the CDR3 is TGCAGTGCTAGAGTGCCGACAGGGGCCAACACTGAAGCTTTCTTT.

At least ten counts were recorded for this clonotype. The chain uses TRBV5-1 and TRBJ2-3; possible D gene TRBD1, 5 bases. V dropped 4 bases and J dropped 0 bases, with 15 bases sitting between them. CDR3 length: 16 amino acids. The V gene's germline CDR1 is SGHRS and CDR2 YFSETQ. This chain's CDR3 is CASSSPSQGSTDTQYF. DNA of the CDR3: TGCGCCAGCAGCAGTCCATCTCAGGGAAGCACAGATACGCAGTATTTT.

Remarks on this clonotype: A much larger clone sits a single nucleotide away, making a read error possible. This chain connects TRBV7-6 to TRBJ1-5, with 9 positions matching TRBD1. Germline CDR1 SGHVS, CDR2 FNYEAQ. The CDR3 length is 15 residues. Trimming cost V 4 bases and J 5 bases; bases outside gene matches: 6. The CDR3 spells CASSSGTGQDQPQHF. The CDR3 nucleotides are TGTGCCAGCAGCTCCGGGACAGGGCAAGATCAGCCCCAGCATTTT.

The gene calls are TRBV5-4 and TRBJ2-1; the match to TRBD2 covers 7 bases. The CDR3 runs to 14 residues. The germline gives CDR1 SGHNT, CDR2 YYREEE (reference sequence). The V and J ends lost 7 bases and 2 bases, in that order; junction bases with no gene match: 6. The DNA for the CDR3 is TGTGCCAGCCCCGGGGGAGGGACCTACAATGAGCAGTTCTTC. Its protein is CASPGGGTYNEQFF. Filled out from reference TRBV5-4 and TRBJ2-1, the complete variable domain reads ETGVTQSPTHLIKTRGQQVTLRCSSQSGHNTVSWYQQALGQGPQFIFQYYREEENGRGNFPPRFSGLQFPNYSSELNVNALELDDSALYLCASPGGGTYNEQFFGPGTRLTVL.

This clonotype was detected many times. V gene TRBV20-1 combines with J gene TRBJ2-3, with 11 bases identical to TRBD2. This CDR3 comprises 16 residues. Germline trimming cut 3 bases from V and 4 bases from J; bases unmatched to any gene: 9. Germline CDR1 DFQATT, CDR2 SNEGSKA (reference sequence). CDR3 DNA sequence: TGCAGTGCTAGCGGTAGTAGCGGGGGGGCCGCAGATACGCAGTATTTT. Its translation is CSASGSSGGAADTQYF.